These T cell receptor beta chains were read from a single sample in a study of human T cells and chemical hapten exposure. Each CDR3 protein gets one entry after TCRdb re-called the RACE reads with MiXCR. Of some 71,000 distinct CDR3 sequences in the sample, over 9% were seen once. The input for sequencing was whole blood, taken in connection with sensitization to the hapten diphenylcyclopropenone (DPC). These receptors all stem from a woman between 45 and 60 years old with alopecia areata. Some clones in this sample may be carry-over from other donors' samples. Each CDR3 is given with its conserved first and last residue. Fields, in order: clone size, J gene, D gene, V gene, CDR3 DNA, CDR3 protein. The D gene is left open where the match is weak. A clone size is listed for some rows: how often the clone was seen (once, few, many), or a class if it is expanded.

many	TRBJ2-1	NA	TRBV3-1	TGTGCCAGCAGCCAAGCGCCGGGATACAATGAGCAGTTCTTC	CASSQAPGYNEQFF
many	TRBJ1-1	NA	TRBV20-1	TGCAGTGCCGCCGGGCAGGGTGGCTGGGACACTGAAGCTTTCTTT	CSAAGQGGWDTEAFF
many	TRBJ2-6	NA	TRBV2	TGTGCCAGCAGCGATTTTTTGGCTGGGGCCAACGTCCTGACTTTC	CASSDFLAGANVLTF
few	TRBJ1-1	NA	TRBV7-9	TGTGCCAGCAGCTTCGGGCTGAAAGGTGAGGCTTTCTTT	CASSFGLKGEAFF
many	TRBJ2-1	TRBD2	TRBV7-2	TGTGCCAGCAGCTTAGCTGGACTAGTAGAGCAGTTCTTC	CASSLAGLVEQFF
many	TRBJ2-2	TRBD1	TRBV4-2	TGTGCCAGCAGCCCCTACGGACAGGGGGCCGGGGAGCTGTTTTTT	CASSPYGQGAGELFF
few	TRBJ1-2	TRBD1	TRBV20-1	TGCAGTGCTAGAGGGGGGACAGCCTATGGCTACACCTTC	CSARGGTAYGYTF
NA	TRBJ2-5	TRBD2	TRBV5-1	TGCGCCAGCAGCTCCCCCCGCGGGAGAGGGGAATGGCAAGAGACCCAGTACTTC	CASSSPRGRGEWQETQYF
few	TRBJ1-2	TRBD1	TRBV14	TGTGCCAGCAGCCAAGATATGGAGACAGGGGTCCGTGGCTACACCTTC	CASSQDMETGVRGYTF
few	TRBJ2-3	TRBD2	TRBV5-6	TGTGCCAGCAGCGCGATTCTAGCGGGAGCGTGGGATACGCAGTATTTT	CASSAILAGAWDTQYF
many	TRBJ2-1	TRBD1	TRBV6-6	TGTGCCAGCAGTTACTCTCCCCGTCCAGGGGGAGACCCATCCTACAATGAGCAGTTCTTC	CASSYSPRPGGDPSYNEQFF
many	TRBJ2-7	NA	TRBV6-2/TRBV6-3	TGTGCCAGCAGAGAGACTGCAACCTACGAGCAGTACTTC	CASRETATYEQYF